The rows below give T cell receptor beta chains drawn from one sample of a study of blood T cell repertoires in COVID-19. The table came from immunoSEQ multiplex PCR; TCRdb's copy has only in-frame clones and leaves some out. The sample has some 48,000 clones, around 90% seen once. The source material was peripheral blood. These receptors all come from a man in his fifties with active COVID-19. The CDR3 runs from the conserved cysteine through the conserved F or W. The D gene is left open where the match is weak. A row's size may be missing; if present it is once, few, many or a size class.

.	TRBV5-4	TRBJ2-5	TRBD2	CASSQRERMVETQYF	TGTGCCAGCAGCCAGCGGGAGAGGATGGTTGAGACCCAGTACTTC
.	TRBV7-3	TRBJ2-1	TRBD1	CASSSPGGGEQFF	TGTGCCAGCAGCTCCCCAGGGGGCGGTGAGCAGTTCTTC
.	TRBV7-8	TRBJ2-4	TRBD2	CASSLAFRGRGGPDIQYF	TGTGCCAGCAGCTTAGCTTTCAGAGGGCGGGGGGGCCCGGACATTCAGTACTTC
.	TRBV28	TRBJ1-2	TRBD1	CAGAVTGGPGYTF	TGTGCCGGCGCAGTCACAGGGGGCCCGGGGTACACCTTC
.	TRBV27	TRBJ2-7	.	CASSLGASYEQYF	TGTGCCAGCAGTTTAGGGGCCTCCTACGAGCAGTACTTC
.	TRBV27	TRBJ2-5	.	CASSLGGSQETQYF	TGTGCCAGCAGTTTAGGTGGGAGCCAAGAGACCCAGTACTTC
.	TRBV5-1	TRBJ2-7	TRBD1	CASRTWGQGDEQYF	TGCGCCAGCAGGACTTGGGGACAGGGGGACGAGCAGTACTTC
.	TRBV14	TRBJ1-2	.	CASSPGQGWGYTF	TGTGCCAGCAGCCCCGGCCAGGGGTGGGGCTACACCTTC
.	TRBV19	TRBJ1-5	.	CASSIGQINQPQHF	TGTGCCAGTAGTATAGGTCAGATAAATCAGCCCCAGCATTTT
once	TRBV5-1	TRBJ2-2	.	CASSYKTGELFF	TGCGCCAGCAGCTACAAAACCGGGGAGCTGTTTTTT